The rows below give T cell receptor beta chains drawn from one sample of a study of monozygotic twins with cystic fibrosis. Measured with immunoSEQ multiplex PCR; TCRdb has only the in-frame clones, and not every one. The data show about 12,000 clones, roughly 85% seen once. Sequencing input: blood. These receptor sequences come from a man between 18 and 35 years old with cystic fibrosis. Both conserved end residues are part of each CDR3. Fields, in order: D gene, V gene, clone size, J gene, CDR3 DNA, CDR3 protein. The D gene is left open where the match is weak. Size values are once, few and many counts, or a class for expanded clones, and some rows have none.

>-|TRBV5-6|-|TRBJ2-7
TGTGCCAGCAGCTCGGGGCCAGGGCCTGGCCTAGCTAGGTCCTACGAGCAGTACTTC
CASSSGPGPGLARSYEQYF
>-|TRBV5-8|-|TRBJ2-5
TGTGCCAGCAGCTTATCGAAAGAGACCCAGTACTTC
CASSLSKETQYF
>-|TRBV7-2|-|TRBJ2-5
TGTGCCAGCAGCTCCCCATCCCAGGGCTTAGAGACCCAGTACTTC
CASSSPSQGLETQYF
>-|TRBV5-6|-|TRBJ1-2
TGTGCCAGCAGCTTGTACGGGACTAGTTATGGCTACACCTTC
CASSLYGTSYGYTF
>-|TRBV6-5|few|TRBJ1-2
TGTGCCAGCACGGGGGGCAACTATGGCTACACCTTC
CASTGGNYGYTF
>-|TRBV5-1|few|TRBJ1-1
TGCGCCAGCAGCTTAAAACAATACAACACTGAAGCTTTCTTT
CASSLKQYNTEAFF
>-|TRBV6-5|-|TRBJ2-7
TGTGCCAGCAGGCCGGGGGAAAGCTCCTACGAGCAGTACTTC
CASRPGESSYEQYF
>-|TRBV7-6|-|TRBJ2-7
TGTGCCAGCAGCTCCCCCCGACCCGATGAGGAGCAGTACTTC
CASSSPRPDEEQYF
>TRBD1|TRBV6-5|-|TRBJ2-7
TGTGCCAGCAGTAGGGGGCCCCTAACCTACGAGCAGTACTTC
CASSRGPLTYEQYF
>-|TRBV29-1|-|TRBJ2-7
TGCAGCGTTGTAAGGGTCACTTCACCCTACGAGCAGTACTTC
CSVVRVTSPYEQYF
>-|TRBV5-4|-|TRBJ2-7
TGTGCCAGCAGCTTGGTGTTCGGCGTCTCCTACGAGCAGTACTTC
CASSLVFGVSYEQYF
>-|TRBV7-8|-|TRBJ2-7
TGTGCCAGCAGCTTAGTCAGGGCCCCAGGCGAGCAGTACTTC
CASSLVRAPGEQYF
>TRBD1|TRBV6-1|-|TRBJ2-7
TGTGCCAGCAGTGAACCGGGACAGGTCCTGGTTGAGCAGTACTTC
CASSEPGQVLVEQYF
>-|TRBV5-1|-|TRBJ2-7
TGCGCCAGCAGCTCGGACAGCTACGAGCAGTACTTC
CASSSDSYEQYF
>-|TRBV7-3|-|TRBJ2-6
TGTGCCAGCAGCTTGGAGGGGGCGCCCGGGGCCAACGTCCTGACTTTC
CASSLEGAPGANVLTF
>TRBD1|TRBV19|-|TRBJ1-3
TGTGCCAGCGACATGGGACAGACCTCTGGAAACACCATATATTTT
CASDMGQTSGNTIYF
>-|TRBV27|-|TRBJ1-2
TGTGCCAGCAGTTTATCTAGGACTGATGGCTACACCTTC
CASSLSRTDGYTF
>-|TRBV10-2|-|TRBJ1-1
TGCGCCAGCAGGAGGTCTGAGGGTACTGAAGCTTTCTTT
CASRRSEGTEAFF
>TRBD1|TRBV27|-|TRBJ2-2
TGTGCCAGCAGTTTAAGGACAGGGGCCCCCGGGGAGCTGTTTTTT
CASSLRTGAPGELFF
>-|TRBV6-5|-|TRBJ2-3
TGTGCCAGCAAGCAGGGCCACTCCACAGATACGCAGTATTTT
CASKQGHSTDTQYF
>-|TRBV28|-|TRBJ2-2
TGTGCCACCCGGCCAGCCGGCACCGGGGAGCTGTTTTTT
CATRPAGTGELFF
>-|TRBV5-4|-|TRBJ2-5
TGTGCCAGCAGCTTGTTCTACGGAGAGGGGGAGACCCAGTACTTC
CASSLFYGEGETQYF
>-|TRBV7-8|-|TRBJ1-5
TGTGCCAGCAGCTTAGGAACGGATTATAGCAATCAGCCCCAGCATTTT
CASSLGTDYSNQPQHF
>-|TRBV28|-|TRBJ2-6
TGTGCCAGCGGGGGCGGGGGCTCTGGGGCCAACGTCCTGACTTTC
CASGGGGSGANVLTF
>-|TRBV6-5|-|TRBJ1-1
TGTGCCAGCACCCGCGGGAGTCAGGGTGAAGCTTTCTTT
CASTRGSQGEAFF
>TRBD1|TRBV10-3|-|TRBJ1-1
TGTGCCATCAGGGGGGAGACAGGGTACAACACTGAAGCTTTCTTT
CAIRGETGYNTEAFF
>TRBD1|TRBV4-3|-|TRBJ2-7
TGCGCCAGCAGCCAAGAACGGACAGGGGCATCTAGGGAGTACTTC
CASSQERTGASREYF
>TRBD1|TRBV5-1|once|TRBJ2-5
TGCGCCAGCAGCCCCGACCCGGACAGGGGGCGTTTTGGAGAGACCCAGTACTTC
CASSPDPDRGRFGETQYF
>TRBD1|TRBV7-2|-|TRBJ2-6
TGTGCCAGCAGCACCACCGGGACAGGAGGGTCTGGGGCCAACGTCCTGACTTTC
CASSTTGTGGSGANVLTF
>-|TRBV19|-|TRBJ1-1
TGTGCCTCCCCGGTGGGGGGTTCCAGCACTGAAGCTTTCTTT
CASPVGGSSTEAFF